The sequence of this T cell receptor beta chain was determined in a study of blood T cell repertoires in COVID-19. About the research overall: T cells, B-cell-depleted T cells, or PBMCs provided the cDNA or gDNA that served as material.

CDR3 length: 15 amino acids. The V segment lost 4 bases and the J segment 4 bases; nucleotides outside the gene matches: 8. Looked up from germline, CDR1 is MDHEN and CDR2 is SYDVKM. Profiling relied on immunoSEQ multiplex PCR, and the TCRdb table lists in-frame clones only, not all of them. This table has about 110,000 clones, 84% appearing once. This chain uses TRBV28 with TRBJ1-2; TRBD1 matches at 8 bases. The clonotype originates from a woman aged 45-60 years with acute or convalescent COVID-19. Sequencing was done on a sample of peripheral blood. CDR3 loop: CASSSNTGGGYGYTF. CDR3 in DNA: TGTGCCAGCAGTTCGAATACAGGGGGTGGCTATGGCTACACCTTC.